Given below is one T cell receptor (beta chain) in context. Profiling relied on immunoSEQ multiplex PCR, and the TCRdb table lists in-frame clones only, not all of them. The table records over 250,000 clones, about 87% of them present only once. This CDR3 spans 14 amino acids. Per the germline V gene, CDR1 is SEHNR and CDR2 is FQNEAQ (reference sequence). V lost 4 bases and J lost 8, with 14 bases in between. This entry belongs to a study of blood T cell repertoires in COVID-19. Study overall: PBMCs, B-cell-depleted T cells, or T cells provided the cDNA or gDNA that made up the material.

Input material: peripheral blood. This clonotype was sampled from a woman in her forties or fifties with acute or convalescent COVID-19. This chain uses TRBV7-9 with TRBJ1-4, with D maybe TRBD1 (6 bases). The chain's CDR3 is CASSSGAGDEKLFF. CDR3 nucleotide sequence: TGTGCCAGCAGCTCGGGGGCGGGGGACGAAAAACTGTTTTTT.